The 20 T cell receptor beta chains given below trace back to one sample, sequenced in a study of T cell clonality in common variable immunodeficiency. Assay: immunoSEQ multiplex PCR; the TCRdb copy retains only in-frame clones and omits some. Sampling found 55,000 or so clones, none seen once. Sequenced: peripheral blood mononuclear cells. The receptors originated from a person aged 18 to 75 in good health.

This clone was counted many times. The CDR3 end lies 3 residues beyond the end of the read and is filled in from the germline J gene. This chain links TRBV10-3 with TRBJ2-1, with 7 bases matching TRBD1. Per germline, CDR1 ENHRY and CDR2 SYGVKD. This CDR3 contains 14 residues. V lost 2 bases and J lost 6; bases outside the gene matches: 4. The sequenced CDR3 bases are TGTGCCATCAGTGAGGGACAGGTCGGCAATGAG. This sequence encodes CAISEGQVGNE. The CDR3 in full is CAISEGQVGNEQFF.

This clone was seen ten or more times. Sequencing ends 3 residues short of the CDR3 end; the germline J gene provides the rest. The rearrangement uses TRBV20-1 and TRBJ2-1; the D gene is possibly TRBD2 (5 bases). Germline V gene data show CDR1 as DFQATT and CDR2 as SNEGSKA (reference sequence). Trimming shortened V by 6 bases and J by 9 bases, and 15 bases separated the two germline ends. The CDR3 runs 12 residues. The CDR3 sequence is CSARVPAGEQFF. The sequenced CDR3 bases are TGCAGTGCGAGGGTCCCGGCGGGTGAG.

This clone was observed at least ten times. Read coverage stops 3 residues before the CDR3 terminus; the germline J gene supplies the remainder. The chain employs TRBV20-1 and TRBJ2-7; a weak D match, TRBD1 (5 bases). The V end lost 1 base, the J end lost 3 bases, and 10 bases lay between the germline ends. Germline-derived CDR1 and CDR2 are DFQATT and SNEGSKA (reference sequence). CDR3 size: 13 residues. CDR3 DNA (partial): TGCAGTGCTAGAGTCAGGGATCGCTACGAG. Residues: CSARVRDRYE. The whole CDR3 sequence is CSARVRDRYEQYF.

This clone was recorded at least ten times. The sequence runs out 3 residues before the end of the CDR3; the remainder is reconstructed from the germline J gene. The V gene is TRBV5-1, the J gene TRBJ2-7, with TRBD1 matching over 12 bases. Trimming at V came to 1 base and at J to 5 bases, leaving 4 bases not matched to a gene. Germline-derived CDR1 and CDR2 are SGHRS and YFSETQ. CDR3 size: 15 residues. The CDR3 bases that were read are TGCGCCAGCAGCTTGAAGGGACAGGGGGCCGACGAG. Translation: CASSLKGQGADE. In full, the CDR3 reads CASSLKGQGADEQYF.

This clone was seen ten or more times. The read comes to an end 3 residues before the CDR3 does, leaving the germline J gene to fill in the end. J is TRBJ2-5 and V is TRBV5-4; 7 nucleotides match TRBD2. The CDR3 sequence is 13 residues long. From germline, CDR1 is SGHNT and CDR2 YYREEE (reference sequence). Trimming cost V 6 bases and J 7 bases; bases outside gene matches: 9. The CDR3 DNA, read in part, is TGTGCCAGCAATGCCGGGACTAAAGGGACC. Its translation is CASNAGTKGT. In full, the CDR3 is CASNAGTKGTQYF. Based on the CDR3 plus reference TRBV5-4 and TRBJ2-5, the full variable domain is ETGVTQSPTHLIKTRGQQVTLRCSSQSGHNTVSWYQQALGQGPQFIFQYYREEENGRGNFPPRFSGLQFPNYSSELNVNALELDDSALYLCASNAGTKGTQYFGPGTRLLVL.

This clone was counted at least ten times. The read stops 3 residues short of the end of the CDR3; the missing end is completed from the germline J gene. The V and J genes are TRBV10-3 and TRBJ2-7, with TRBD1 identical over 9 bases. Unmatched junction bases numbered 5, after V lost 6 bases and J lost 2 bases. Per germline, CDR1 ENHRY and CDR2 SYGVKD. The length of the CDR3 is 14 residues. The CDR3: CAISVGQGPYEQYF. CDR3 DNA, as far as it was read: TGTGCCATCAGCGTGGGACAGGGTCCCTACGAG.

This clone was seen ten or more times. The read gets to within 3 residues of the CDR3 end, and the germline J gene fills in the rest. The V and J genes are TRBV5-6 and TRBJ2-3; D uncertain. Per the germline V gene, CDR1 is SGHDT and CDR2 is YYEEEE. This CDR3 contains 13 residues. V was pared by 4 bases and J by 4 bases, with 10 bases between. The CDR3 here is CASSRFSPDTQYF. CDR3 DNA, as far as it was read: TGTGCCAGCAGCCGGTTCTCTCCAGATACG.

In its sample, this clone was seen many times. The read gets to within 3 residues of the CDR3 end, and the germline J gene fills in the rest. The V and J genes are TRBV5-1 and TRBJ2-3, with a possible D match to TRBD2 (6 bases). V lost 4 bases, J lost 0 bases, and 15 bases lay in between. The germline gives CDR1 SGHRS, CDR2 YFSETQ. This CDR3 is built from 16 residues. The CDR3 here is CASSGNLATSTDTQYF. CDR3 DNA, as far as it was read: TGCGCCAGCAGCGGTAACCTAGCGACTAGCACAGATACG.

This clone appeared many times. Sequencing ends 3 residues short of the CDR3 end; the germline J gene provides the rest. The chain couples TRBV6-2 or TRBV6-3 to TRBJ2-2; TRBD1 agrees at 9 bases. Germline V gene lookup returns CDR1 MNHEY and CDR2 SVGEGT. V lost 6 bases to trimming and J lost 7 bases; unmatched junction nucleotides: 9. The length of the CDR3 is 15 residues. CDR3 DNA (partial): TGTGCCAGCAGGGCGGGACAGGGTTATGGCGGGGAG. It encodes CASRAGQGYGGE. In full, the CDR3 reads CASRAGQGYGGELFF.

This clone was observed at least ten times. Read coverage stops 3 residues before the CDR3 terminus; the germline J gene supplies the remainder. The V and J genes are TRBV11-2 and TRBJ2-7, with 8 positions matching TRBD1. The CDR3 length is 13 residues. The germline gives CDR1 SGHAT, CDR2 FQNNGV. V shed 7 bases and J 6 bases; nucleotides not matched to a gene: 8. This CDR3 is CASNIGQGGEQYF. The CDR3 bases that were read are TGTGCCAGCAACATTGGACAGGGCGGCGAG.

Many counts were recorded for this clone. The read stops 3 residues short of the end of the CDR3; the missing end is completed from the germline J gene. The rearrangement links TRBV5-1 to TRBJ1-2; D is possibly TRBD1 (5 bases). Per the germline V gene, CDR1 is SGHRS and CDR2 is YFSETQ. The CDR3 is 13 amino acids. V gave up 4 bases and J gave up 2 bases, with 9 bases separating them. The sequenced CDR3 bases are TGCGCCAGCAGCGGCGGGGGAAACTATGGC. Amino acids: CASSGGGNYG. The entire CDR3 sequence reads CASSGGGNYGYTF.

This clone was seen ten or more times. The sequenced part of the CDR3 DNA is TGTGCCAGCAGGAGGCCGTTCCAAGAGACC. Its protein product is CASRRPFQET. The whole CDR3 sequence is CASRRPFQETQYF. The J gene is TRBJ2-5, the V gene TRBV11-2, with D hard to call. The sequence runs out 3 residues before the end of the CDR3; the remainder is reconstructed from the germline J gene. Germline V CDR1 and CDR2: SGHAT, FQNNGV. The length of the CDR3 is 13 residues. Trimming removed 6 bases at V and 1 base at J, with 9 bases between.

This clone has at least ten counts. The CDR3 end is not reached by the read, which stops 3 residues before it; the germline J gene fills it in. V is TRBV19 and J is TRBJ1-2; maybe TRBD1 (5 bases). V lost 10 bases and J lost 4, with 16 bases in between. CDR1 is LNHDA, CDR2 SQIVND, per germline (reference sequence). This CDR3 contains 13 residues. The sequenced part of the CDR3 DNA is TGTGCCACCGGGACTCCTTGGCGCTATGGC. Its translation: CATGTPWRYG. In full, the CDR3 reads CATGTPWRYGYTF.

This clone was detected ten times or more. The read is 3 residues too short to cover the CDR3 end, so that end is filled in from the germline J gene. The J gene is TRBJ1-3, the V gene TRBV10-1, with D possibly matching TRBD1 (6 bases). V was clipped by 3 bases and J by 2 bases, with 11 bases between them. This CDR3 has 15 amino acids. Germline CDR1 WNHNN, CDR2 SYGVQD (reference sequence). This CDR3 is CASSDPGQTGNTIYF. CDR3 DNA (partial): TGCGCCAGCAGTGACCCGGGACAAACTGGAAACACC.

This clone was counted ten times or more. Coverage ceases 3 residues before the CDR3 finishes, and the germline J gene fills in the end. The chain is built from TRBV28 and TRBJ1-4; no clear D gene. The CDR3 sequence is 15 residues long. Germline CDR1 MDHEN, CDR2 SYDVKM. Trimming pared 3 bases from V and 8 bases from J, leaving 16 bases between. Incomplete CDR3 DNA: TGTGCCAGCAGTTTGGTAGGAGGGCAAGAAGAAAAA. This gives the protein CASSLVGGQEEK. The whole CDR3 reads CASSLVGGQEEKLFF.

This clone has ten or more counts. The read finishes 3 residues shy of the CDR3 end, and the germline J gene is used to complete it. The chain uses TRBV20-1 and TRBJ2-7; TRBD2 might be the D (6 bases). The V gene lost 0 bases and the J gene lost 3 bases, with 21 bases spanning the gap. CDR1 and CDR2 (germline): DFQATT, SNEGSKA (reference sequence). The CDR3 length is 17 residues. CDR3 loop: CSARDPTSEAGYYEQYF. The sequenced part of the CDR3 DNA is TGCAGTGCTAGAGATCCTACCAGTGAGGCGGGGTACTACGAG.

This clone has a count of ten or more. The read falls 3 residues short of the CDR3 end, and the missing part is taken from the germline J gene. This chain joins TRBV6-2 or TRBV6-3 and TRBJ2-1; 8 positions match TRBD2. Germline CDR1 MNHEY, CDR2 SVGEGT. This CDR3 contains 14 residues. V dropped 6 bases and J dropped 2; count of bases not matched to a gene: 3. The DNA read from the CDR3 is TGTGCCAGCAGACTAGCGGCTACCTACAATGAG. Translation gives CASRLAATYNE. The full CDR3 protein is CASRLAATYNEQFF.

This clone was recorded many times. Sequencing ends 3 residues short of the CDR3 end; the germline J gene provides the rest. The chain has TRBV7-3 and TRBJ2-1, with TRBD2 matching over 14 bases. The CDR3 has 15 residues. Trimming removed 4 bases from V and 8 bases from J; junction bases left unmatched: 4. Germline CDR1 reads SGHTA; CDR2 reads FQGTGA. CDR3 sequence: CASSSGLAGVDEQFF. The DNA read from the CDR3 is TGTGCCAGCAGCTCGGGACTAGCGGGAGTGGATGAG.

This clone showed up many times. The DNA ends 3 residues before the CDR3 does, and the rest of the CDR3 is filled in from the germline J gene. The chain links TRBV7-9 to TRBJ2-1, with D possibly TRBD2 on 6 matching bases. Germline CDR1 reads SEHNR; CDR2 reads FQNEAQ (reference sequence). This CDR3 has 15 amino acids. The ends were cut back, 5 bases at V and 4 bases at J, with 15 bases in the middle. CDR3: CASSPGGTPYNEQFF. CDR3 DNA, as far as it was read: TGTGCCAGCAGCCCAGGAGGGACTCCTTACAATGAG. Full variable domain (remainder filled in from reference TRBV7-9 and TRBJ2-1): DTGVSQNPRHKITKRGQNVTFRCDPISEHNRLYWYRQTLGQGPEFLTYFQNEAQLEKSRLLSDRFSAERPKGSFSTLEIQRTEQGDSAMYLCASSPGGTPYNEQFFGPGTRLTVL.

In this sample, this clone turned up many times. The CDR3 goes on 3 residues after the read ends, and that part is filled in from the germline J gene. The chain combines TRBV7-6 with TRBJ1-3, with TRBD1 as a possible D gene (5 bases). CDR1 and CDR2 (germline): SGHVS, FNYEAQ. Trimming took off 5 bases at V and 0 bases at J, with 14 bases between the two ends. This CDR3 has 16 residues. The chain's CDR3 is CASSARQGRSGNTIYF. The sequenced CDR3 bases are TGTGCCAGCAGCGCCCGGCAGGGCCGCTCTGGAAACACC.